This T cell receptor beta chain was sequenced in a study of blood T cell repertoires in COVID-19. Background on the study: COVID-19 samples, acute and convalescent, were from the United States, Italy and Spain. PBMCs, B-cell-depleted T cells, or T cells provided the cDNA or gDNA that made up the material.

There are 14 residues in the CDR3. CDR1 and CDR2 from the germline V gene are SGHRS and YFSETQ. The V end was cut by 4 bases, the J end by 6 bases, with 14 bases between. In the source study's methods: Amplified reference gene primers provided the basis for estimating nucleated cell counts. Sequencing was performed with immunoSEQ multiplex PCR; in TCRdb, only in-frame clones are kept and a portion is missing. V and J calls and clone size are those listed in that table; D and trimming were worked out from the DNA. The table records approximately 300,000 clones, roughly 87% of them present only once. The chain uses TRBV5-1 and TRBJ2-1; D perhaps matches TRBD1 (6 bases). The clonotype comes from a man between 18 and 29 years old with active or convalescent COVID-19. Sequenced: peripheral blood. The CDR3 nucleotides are TGCGCCAGCAGCGACTCAGGGGTAGGCAATGAGCAGTTCTTC. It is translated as CASSDSGVGNEQFF.